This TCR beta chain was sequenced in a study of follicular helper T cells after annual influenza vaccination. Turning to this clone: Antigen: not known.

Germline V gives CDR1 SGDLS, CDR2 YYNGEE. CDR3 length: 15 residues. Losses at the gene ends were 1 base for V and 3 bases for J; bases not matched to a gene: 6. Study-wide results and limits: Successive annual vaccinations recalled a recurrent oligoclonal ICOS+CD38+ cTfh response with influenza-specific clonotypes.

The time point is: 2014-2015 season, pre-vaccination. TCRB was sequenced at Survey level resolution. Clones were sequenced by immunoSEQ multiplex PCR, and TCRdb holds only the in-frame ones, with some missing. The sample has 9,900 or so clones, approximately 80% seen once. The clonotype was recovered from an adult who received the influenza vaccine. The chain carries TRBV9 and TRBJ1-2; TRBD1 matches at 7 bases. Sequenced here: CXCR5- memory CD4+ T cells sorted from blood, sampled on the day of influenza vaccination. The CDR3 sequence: CASSVLGTADYGYTF. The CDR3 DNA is TGTGCCAGCAGCGTACTGGGGACAGCTGACTATGGCTACACCTTC.